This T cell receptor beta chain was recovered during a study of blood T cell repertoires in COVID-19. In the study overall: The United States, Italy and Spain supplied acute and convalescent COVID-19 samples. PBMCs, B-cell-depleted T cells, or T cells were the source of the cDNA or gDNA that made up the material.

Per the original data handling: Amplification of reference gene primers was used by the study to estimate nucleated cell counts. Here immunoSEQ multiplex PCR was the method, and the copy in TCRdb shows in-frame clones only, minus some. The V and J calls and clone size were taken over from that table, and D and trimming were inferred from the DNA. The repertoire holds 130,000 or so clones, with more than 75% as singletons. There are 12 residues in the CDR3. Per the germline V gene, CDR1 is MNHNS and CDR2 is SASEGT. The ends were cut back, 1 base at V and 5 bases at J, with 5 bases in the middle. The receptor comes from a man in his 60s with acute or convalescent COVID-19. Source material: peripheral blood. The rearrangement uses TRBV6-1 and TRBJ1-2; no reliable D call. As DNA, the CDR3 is TGTGCCAGCAGTGAAGTCCAGTATGGCTACACCTTC. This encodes CASSEVQYGYTF.